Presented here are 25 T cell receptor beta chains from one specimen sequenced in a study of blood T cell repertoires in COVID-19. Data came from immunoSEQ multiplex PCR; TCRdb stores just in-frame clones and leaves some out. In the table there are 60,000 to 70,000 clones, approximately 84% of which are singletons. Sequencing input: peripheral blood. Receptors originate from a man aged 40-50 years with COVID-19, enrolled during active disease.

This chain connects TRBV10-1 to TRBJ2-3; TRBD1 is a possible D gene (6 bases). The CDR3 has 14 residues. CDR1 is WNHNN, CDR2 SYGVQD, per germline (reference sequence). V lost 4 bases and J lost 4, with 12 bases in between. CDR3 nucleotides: TGCGCCAGCAGTGGGGTCAAGGGGGCAGATACGCAGTATTTT. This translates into CASSGVKGADTQYF.

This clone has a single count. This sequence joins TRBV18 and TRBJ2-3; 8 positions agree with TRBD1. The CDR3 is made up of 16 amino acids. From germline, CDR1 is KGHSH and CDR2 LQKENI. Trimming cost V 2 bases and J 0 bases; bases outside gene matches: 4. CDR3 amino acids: CASSPGQGTSTDTQYF. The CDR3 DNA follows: TGTGCCAGCTCACCAGGACAGGGCACTAGCACAGATACGCAGTATTTT.

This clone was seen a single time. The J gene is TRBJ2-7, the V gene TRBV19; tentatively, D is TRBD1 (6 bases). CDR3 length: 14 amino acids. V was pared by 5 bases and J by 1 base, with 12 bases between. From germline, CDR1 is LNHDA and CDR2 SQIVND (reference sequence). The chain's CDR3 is CASSPGHDSYEQYF. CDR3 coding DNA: TGTGCCAGTAGTCCGGGACACGATTCCTACGAGCAGTACTTC.

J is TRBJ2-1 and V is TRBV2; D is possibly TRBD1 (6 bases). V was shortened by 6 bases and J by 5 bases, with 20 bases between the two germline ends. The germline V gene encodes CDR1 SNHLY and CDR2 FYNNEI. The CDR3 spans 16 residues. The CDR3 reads CASRPQGWDADNEQFF. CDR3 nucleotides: TGTGCCAGCAGACCTCAGGGGTGGGACGCGGACAATGAGCAGTTCTTC.

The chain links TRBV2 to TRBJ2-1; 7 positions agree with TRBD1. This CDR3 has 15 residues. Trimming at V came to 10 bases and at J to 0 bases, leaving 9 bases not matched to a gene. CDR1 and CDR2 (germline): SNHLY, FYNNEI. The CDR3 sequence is CATTRDRSSYNEQFF. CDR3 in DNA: TGTGCCACGACCCGGGACAGAAGCTCCTACAATGAGCAGTTCTTC.

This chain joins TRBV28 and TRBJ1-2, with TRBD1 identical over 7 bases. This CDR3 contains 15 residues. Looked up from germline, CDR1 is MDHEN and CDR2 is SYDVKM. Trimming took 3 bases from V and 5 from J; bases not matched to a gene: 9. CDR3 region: CASSLTDRIGYGYTF. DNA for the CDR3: TGTGCCAGCAGTTTGACGGACAGGATCGGGTATGGCTACACCTTC.

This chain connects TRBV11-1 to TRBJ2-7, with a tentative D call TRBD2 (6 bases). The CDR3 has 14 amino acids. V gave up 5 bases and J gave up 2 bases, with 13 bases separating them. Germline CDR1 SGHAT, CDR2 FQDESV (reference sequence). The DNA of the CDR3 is TGTGCCAGCAGCCCCCGGGAGATGACCTACGAGCAGTACTTC. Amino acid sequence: CASSPREMTYEQYF.

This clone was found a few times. CDR3 nucleotide sequence: TGTGCCAGCGCCACAGGGGTTCTTAATTCACCCCTCCACTTT. This sequence encodes CASATGVLNSPLHF. V and J are TRBV3-1 (or the pseudogene TRBV3-2) and TRBJ1-6; 7 bases match TRBD1. The germline CDR1 and CDR2 sequences are LGHDT and YNNKEL (reference sequence). This CDR3 contains 14 residues. The V segment lost 8 bases and the J segment 6 bases; nucleotides outside the gene matches: 7.

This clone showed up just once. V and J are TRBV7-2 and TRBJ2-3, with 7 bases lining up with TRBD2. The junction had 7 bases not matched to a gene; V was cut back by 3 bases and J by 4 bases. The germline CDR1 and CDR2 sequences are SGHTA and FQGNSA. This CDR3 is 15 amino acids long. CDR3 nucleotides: TGTGCCAGCAGCTTCGCGGGAGAGAGGGCAGATACGCAGTATTTT. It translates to CASSFAGERADTQYF.

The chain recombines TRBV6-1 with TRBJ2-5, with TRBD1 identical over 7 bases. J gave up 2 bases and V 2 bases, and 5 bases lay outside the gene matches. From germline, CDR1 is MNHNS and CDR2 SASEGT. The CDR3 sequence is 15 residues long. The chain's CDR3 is CASSEMGQRQETQYF. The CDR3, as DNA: TGTGCCAGCAGTGAAATGGGACAGAGGCAAGAGACCCAGTACTTC.

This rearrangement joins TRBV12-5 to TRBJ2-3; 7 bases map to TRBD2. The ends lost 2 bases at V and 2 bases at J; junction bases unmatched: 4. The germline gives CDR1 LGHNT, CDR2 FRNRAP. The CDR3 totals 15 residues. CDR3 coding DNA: TGTGCTAGTGGTTTGATGGGGGGGGTCACAGATACGCAGTATTTT. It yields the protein CASGLMGGVTDTQYF.

Here the CDR3 DNA reads TGTGCCAGCAGCTTAAGTAATTCAGGCCTCCACTTT. It specifies CASSLSNSGLHF. The gene calls are TRBV7-9 and TRBJ1-6; D call uncertain. This CDR3 has 12 residues. Trimming pared 2 bases from V and 15 bases from J, leaving 11 bases between. Germline V CDR1 and CDR2: SEHNR, FQNEAQ (reference sequence). The whole variable domain, filled in from reference TRBV7-9 and TRBJ1-6, reads DTGVSQNPRHKITKRGQNVTFRCDPISEHNRLYWYRQTLGQGPEFLTYFQNEAQLEKSRLLSDRFSAERPKGSFSTLEIQRTEQGDSAMYLCASSLSNSGLHFGNGTRLTVT.

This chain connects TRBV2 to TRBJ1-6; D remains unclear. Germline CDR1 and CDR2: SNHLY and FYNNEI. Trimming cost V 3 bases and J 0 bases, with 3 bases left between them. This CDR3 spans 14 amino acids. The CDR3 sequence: CASSESSYNSPLHF. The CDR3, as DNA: TGTGCCAGCAGTGAGAGCTCCTATAATTCACCCCTCCACTTT.

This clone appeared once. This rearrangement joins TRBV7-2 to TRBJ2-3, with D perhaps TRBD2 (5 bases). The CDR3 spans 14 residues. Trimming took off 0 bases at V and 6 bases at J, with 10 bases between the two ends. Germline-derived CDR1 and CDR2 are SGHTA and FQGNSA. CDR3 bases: TGTGCCAGCAGCTTAGCGCGGGCCGCGGATACGCAGTATTTT. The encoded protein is CASSLARAADTQYF.

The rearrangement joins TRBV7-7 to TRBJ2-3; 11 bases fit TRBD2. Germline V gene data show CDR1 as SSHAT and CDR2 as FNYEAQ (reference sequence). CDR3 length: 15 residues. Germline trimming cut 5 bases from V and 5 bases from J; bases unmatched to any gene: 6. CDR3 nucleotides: TGTGCCAGCAGCCTTGGCCTAGCGGGAGGAGATACGCAGTATTTT. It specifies CASSLGLAGGDTQYF. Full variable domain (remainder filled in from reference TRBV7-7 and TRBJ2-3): GAGVSQSPRYKVTKRGQDVTLRCDPISSHATLYWYQQALGQGPEFLTYFNYEAQPDKSGLPSDRFSAERPEGSISTLTIQRTEQRDSAMYRCASSLGLAGGDTQYFGPGTRLTVL.

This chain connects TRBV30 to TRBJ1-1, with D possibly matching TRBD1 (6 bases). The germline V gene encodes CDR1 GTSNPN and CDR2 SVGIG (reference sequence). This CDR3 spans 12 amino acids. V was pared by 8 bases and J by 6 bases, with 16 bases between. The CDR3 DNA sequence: TGTGCCGGGGGCCGGCAGGCCGCTGAAGCTTTCTTT. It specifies CAGGRQAAEAFF.

The CDR3 DNA reads as TGTGCCAGCAGCCAGGGGAGGAGGGGCTTTGGGGCCAACGTCCTGACTTTC. This sequence encodes CASSQGRRGFGANVLTF. V usage is TRBV3-1 (or the pseudogene TRBV3-2) and J usage is TRBJ2-6; a weak D match, TRBD2 (6 bases). The V end was cut by 3 bases, the J end by 3 bases, with 15 bases between. Germline CDR1 is LGHDT and CDR2 is YNNKEL (reference sequence). This CDR3 region has 17 residues.

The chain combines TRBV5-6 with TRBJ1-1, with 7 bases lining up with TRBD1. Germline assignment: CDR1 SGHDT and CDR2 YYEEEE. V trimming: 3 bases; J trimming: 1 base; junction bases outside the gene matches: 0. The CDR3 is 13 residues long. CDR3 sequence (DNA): TGTGCCAGCAGCTGGGACAGGAACACTGAAGCTTTCTTT. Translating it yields CASSWDRNTEAFF.

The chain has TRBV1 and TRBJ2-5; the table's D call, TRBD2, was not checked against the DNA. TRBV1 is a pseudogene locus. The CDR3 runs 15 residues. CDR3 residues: CTSSQALAGKETQYF. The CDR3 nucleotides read TGCACCAGCAGCCAAGCACTAGCGGGGAAGGAGACCCAGTACTTC.

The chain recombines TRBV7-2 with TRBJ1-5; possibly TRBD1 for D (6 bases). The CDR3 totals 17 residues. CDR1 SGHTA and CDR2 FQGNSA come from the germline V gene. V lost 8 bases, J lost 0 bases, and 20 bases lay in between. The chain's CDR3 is CASQSGTHLNSNQPQHF. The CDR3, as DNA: TGTGCCAGCCAGTCCGGGACACATCTTAATAGCAATCAGCCCCAGCATTTT.

The chain's CDR3 is CASSSTGYSTDTQYF. DNA for the CDR3: TGTGCCAGCAGCTCCACAGGGTACAGCACAGATACGCAGTATTTT. The chain uses TRBV5-5 and TRBJ2-3; D may be TRBD1 (6 bases). Germline loops: CDR1 SGHKS, CDR2 YYEKEE (reference sequence). Trimming stripped 3 bases from V and 0 bases from J, with 11 bases between. This CDR3 is built from 15 residues.

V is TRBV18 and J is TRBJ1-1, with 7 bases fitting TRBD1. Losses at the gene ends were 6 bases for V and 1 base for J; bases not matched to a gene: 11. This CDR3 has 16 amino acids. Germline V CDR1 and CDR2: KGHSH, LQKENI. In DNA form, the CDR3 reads TGTGCCAGCTCCGGAGAGGAGGGACAGACGAACACTGAAGCTTTCTTT. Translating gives CASSGEEGQTNTEAFF.

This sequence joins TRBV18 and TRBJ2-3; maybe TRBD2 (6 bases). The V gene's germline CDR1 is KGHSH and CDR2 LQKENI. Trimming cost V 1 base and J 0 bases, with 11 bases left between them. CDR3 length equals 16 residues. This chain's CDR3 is CASSPRVGTSTDTQYF. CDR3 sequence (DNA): TGTGCCAGCTCACCACGAGTGGGGACTAGCACAGATACGCAGTATTTT.

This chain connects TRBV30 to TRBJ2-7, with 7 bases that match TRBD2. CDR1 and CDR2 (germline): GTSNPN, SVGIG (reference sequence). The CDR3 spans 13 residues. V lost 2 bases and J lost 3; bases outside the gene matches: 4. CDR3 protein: CAWSRWGGYEQYF. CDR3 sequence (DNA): TGTGCCTGGAGTCGCTGGGGGGGCTACGAGCAGTACTTC.

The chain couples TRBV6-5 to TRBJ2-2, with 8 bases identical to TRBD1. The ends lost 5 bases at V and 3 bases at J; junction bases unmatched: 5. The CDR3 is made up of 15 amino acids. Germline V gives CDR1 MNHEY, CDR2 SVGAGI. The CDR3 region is CASSPRGRDTGELFF. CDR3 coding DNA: TGTGCCAGCAGTCCCAGGGGGCGCGACACCGGGGAGCTGTTTTTT.